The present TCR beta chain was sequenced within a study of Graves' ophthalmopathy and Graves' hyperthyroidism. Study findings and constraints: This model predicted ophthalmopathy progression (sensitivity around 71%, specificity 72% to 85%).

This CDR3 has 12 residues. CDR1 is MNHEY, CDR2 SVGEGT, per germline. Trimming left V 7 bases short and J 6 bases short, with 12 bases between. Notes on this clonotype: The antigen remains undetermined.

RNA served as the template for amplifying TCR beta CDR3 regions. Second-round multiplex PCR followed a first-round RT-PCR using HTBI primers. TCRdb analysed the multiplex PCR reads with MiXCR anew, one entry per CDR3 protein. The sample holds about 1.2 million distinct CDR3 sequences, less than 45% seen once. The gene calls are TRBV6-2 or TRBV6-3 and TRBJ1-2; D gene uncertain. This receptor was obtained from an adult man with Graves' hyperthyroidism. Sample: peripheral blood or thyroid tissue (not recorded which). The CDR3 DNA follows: TGTGCCAGCACCTACTGGGAGAATGGCTACACCTTC. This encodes CASTYWENGYTF.